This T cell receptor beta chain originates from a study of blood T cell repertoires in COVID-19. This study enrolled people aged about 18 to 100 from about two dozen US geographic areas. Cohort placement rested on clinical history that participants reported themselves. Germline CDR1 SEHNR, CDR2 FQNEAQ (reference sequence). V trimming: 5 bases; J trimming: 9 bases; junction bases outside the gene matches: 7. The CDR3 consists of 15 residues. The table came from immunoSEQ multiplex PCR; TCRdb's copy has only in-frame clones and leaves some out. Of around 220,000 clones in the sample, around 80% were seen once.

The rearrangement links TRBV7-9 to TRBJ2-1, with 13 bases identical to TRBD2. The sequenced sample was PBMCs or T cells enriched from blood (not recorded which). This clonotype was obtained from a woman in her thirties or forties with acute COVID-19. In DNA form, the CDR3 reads TGTGCCAGCAGCCTACTAGCGGGAGGGCCTAGTGAGCAGTTCTTC. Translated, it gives CASSLLAGGPSEQFF.